A single sample gave rise to the 17 T cell receptor beta chains below, sequenced in a study of blood T cell repertoires in COVID-19. Produced via immunoSEQ multiplex PCR; TCRdb's table is partial and in-frame only. This table has about 480,000 clones, approximately 88% appearing once. Sequenced material: PBMCs or T cells enriched from blood (not recorded which). These receptors originate from a woman aged 40 to 50 who had recovered from COVID-19.

In its sample, this clone was seen once. The chain links TRBV18 to TRBJ2-1; 8 bases are shared with TRBD2. This CDR3 has 15 residues. Germline CDR1 is KGHSH and CDR2 is LQKENI. V lost 4 bases and J lost 4; bases outside the gene matches: 6. The chain's CDR3 is CASSLREGRYNEQFF. The CDR3, as DNA: TGTGCCAGCTCACTTCGGGAGGGCCGTTACAATGAGCAGTTCTTC.

The V and J genes are TRBV19 and TRBJ1-1, with TRBD1 matching over 7 bases. The germline V gene has CDR1 LNHDA and CDR2 SQIVND (reference sequence). V lost 4 bases and J lost 6; bases outside the gene matches: 5. The CDR3 loop spans 13 amino acids. The CDR3 loop reads CASSKQGSAEAFF. CDR3 DNA sequence: TGTGCCAGTAGTAAACAGGGGAGCGCTGAAGCTTTCTTT.

V usage is TRBV19 and J usage is TRBJ2-1; 8 nucleotides agree with TRBD2. With V trimmed by 5 bases and J by 8 bases, 17 bases remained unmatched. The CDR3 has 17 residues. Germline CDR1 is LNHDA and CDR2 is SQIVND (reference sequence). CDR3 residues: CASSPPGGVDPIDEQFF. The CDR3 DNA is TGTGCCAGTAGTCCTCCGGGGGGGGTGGATCCGATAGATGAGCAGTTCTTC. Full variable domain (rest looked up from reference TRBV19 and TRBJ2-1): DGGITQSPKYLFRKEGQNVTLSCEQNLNHDAMYWYRQDPGQGLRLIYYSQIVNDFQKGDIAEGYSVSREKKESFPLTVTSAQKNPTAFYLCASSPPGGVDPIDEQFFGPGTRLTVL.

The count of this clone is one. V is TRBV4-3 and J is TRBJ2-1; D might be TRBD2 (5 bases). This CDR3 is built from 15 residues. V lost 4 bases to trimming and J lost 9 bases, with 19 bases between them. Germline CDR1 LGHNA, CDR2 YSLEER. The CDR3 DNA follows: TGCGCCAGCAGCCCCAACGGCTATACTAGTCCTGAGCAGTTCTTC. This sequence encodes CASSPNGYTSPEQFF.

The chain carries TRBV9 and TRBJ2-2, with 7 nucleotides matching TRBD2. Trimming cost V 4 bases and J 8 bases; bases outside gene matches: 8. This CDR3 is 14 amino acids long. Germline-derived CDR1 and CDR2 are SGDLS and YYNGEE. CDR3 sequence (DNA): TGTGCCAGCAGCCCGGGGGGAGGGCCGGGGGAGCTGTTTTTT. It specifies CASSPGGGPGELFF.

The rearrangement links TRBV25-1 to TRBJ1-1; D not certain. V shed 0 bases and J shed 1 base, with 9 bases lying between them. The CDR3 loop spans 15 amino acids. Germline V gene sequence: CDR1 MGHDK, CDR2 SYGVNS. The CDR3 DNA reads TGTGCCAGCAGTGAATACCGGGGTTCGAACACTGAAGCTTTCTTT. Encoded protein: CASSEYRGSNTEAFF.

This chain joins TRBV4-3 and TRBJ2-2; D is unclear. V was clipped by 1 base and J by 5 bases, with 8 bases between them. The CDR3 is made up of 14 amino acids. The germline V gene has CDR1 LGHNA and CDR2 YSLEER. The CDR3 here is CASSQGHRTGELFF. In nucleotides, the CDR3 is TGCGCCAGCAGCCAAGGGCACCGTACCGGGGAGCTGTTTTTT.

The rearrangement uses TRBV11-2 and TRBJ2-2; 9 bases agree with TRBD1. CDR3 length: 16 amino acids. Trimming removed 7 bases from V and 3 bases from J; junction bases left unmatched: 9. In germline, CDR1 is SGHAT, CDR2 FQNNGV. The CDR3 DNA is TGTGCCAGCAACCCTCCGGGACAGGGCCACACCGGGGAGCTGTTTTTT. Its protein is CASNPPGQGHTGELFF.

The chain employs TRBV11-2 and TRBJ2-7; 8 bases are a match to TRBD2. This CDR3 is built from 14 residues. V dropped 6 bases and J dropped 6; count of bases not matched to a gene: 10. Germline values: CDR1 SGHAT, CDR2 FQNNGV. CDR3 loop: CASSFRAGVGEQYF. In nucleotides, the CDR3 is TGTGCCAGCAGTTTCCGAGCGGGAGTCGGCGAGCAGTACTTC.

The rearrangement joins TRBV10-2 to TRBJ2-3; possible D gene TRBD2, 7 bases. The V and J ends lost 6 bases and 6 bases respectively, with 13 bases between them. This CDR3 spans 13 amino acids. Germline V gene lookup returns CDR1 WSHSY and CDR2 SAAADI. This chain's CDR3 is CASSVGGGDTQYF. CDR3 sequence (DNA): TGCGCCAGCAGCGTGGGAGGGGGGGATACGCAGTATTTT.

The chain combines TRBV7-2 with TRBJ2-2; 8 bases fit TRBD1. The V and J ends lost 1 base and 6 bases, in that order; junction bases with no gene match: 7. The germline V gene encodes CDR1 SGHTA and CDR2 FQGNSA. This CDR3 has 16 residues. The CDR3 DNA is TGTGCCAGCAGCTTAGACGGCAGGGGGCAGTCCGGGGAGCTGTTTTTT. Amino acids: CASSLDGRGQSGELFF.

The chain joins TRBV6-2 or TRBV6-3 to TRBJ2-2; D unresolved. CDR3 length: 15 amino acids. V lost 6 bases and J lost 0, with 11 bases in between. Per the germline V gene, CDR1 is MNHEY and CDR2 is SVGEGT. CDR3 sequence reads: CASSEEMANTGELFF. CDR3 in DNA: TGTGCCAGCAGCGAGGAGATGGCGAACACCGGGGAGCTGTTTTTT.

This clone has a handful of counts. This chain links TRBV27 with TRBJ1-2, with unresolved D. The CDR3 runs 16 residues. Trimming shortened V by 5 bases and J by 4 bases, and 20 bases separated the two germline ends. Germline V gives CDR1 MNHEY, CDR2 SMNVEV (reference sequence). CDR3 sequence (DNA): TGTGCCAGCAGTCGGAACCCGGGGAAATCCGGCTATGGCTACACCTTC. The encoded protein is CASSRNPGKSGYGYTF.

The CDR3 bases are TGCGCCAGCAGCATAGATAACAGGGCCTCCAAAAACATTCAGTACTTC. Its protein is CASSIDNRASKNIQYF. This chain uses TRBV5-1 with TRBJ2-4; tentative D call: TRBD1 (6 bases). V dropped 4 bases and J dropped 2 bases, with 16 bases sitting between them. CDR3 length equals 16 residues. Germline CDR1 reads SGHRS; CDR2 reads YFSETQ.

The chain uses TRBV18 and TRBJ1-2; TRBD1 is a possible D gene (6 bases). The germline CDR1 and CDR2 sequences are KGHSH and LQKENI. V shed 3 bases and J shed 4 bases, with 12 bases lying between them. The CDR3 runs to 14 residues. The CDR3 spells CASSPRQEIYGYTF. The CDR3 nucleotides read TGTGCCAGCTCACCCAGACAGGAGATCTATGGCTACACCTTC.

J is TRBJ2-1 and V is TRBV6-5; TRBD2 agrees at 10 bases. Germline CDR1 is MNHEY and CDR2 is SVGAGI. This CDR3 region has 16 residues. V lost 4 bases to trimming and J lost 8 bases; unmatched junction nucleotides: 11. This CDR3 is CASSSSRLAGVHEQFF. The CDR3 nucleotides read TGTGCCAGCAGTTCAAGCCGCCTAGCGGGAGTCCATGAGCAGTTCTTC.

J is TRBJ2-1 and V is TRBV12-5, with D perhaps matching TRBD2 (5 bases). Trimming removed 3 bases from V and 10 bases from J, with 10 bases in between. This CDR3 is 12 amino acids long. Germline assignment: CDR1 LGHNT and CDR2 FRNRAP. As DNA, the CDR3 is TGTGCTAGTGGTTTTTTCACTAGGGAGCAGTTCTTC. It yields the protein CASGFFTREQFF.